This T cell receptor beta chain comes out of a study of blood T cells in healthy people across ages. On the study more broadly: Capture by template switching was about one barcoded beta molecule per two T cells. Study observations and caveats: Percentage of naive T cells showed a strong correlation with TCR beta diversity.

The second PCR ran about 7 to 12 cycles with a sample-barcoded 5' primer and J-beta primers. Each of the samples gave a minimum of 2.5 million paired-end reads that contained CDR3. MiXCR, applied by TCRdb to the 5' RACE reads, yields one record per CDR3 protein. The table includes a few hundred thousand distinct CDR3 sequences, roughly half detected once. The CDR3 is 14 residues long. Germline V gene sequence: CDR1 SGHKS, CDR2 YYEKEE (reference sequence). V was shortened by 4 bases and J by 6 bases, with 14 bases between the two germline ends. In the case of this clonotype: Antigen unknown.

Material: blood. The chain combines TRBV5-5 with TRBJ2-1, with D maybe TRBD2 (6 bases). The receptor comes from a man in his 60s in good health. In DNA form, the CDR3 reads TGTGCCAGCAGCGCCACCGGGACTCTCAATGAGCAGTTCTTC. Translation gives CASSATGTLNEQFF.